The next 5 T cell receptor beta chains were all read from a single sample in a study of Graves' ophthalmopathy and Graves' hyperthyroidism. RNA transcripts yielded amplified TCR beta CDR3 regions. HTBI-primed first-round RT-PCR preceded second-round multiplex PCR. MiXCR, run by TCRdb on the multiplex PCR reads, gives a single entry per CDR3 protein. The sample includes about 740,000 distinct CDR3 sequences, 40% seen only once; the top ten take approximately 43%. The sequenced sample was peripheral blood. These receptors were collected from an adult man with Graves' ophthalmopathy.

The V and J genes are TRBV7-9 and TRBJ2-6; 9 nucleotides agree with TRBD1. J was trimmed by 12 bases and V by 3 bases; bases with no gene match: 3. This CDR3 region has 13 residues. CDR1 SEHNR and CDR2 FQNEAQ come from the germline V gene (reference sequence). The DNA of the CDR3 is TGTGCCAGCAGCTTTGGGACAGGGCGCGTCCTGACTTTC. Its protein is CASSFGTGRVLTF.

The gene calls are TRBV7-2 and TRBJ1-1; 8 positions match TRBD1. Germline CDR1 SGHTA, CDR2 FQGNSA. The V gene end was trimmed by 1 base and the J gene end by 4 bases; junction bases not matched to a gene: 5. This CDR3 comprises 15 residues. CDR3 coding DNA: TGTGCCAGCAGCTTAGTGCCGGGACAGGCCACTGAAGCTTTCTTT. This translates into CASSLVPGQATEAFF. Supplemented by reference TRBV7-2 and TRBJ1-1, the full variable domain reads GAGVSQSPSNKVTEKGKDVELRCDPISGHTALYWYRQSLGQGLEFLIYFQGNSAPDKSGLPSDRFSAERTGGSVSTLTIQRTQQEDSAVYLCASSLVPGQATEAFFGQGTRLTVV.

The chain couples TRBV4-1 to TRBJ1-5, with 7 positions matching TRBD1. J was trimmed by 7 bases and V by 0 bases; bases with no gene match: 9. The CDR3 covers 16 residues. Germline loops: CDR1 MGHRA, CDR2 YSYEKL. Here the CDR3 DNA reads TGCGCCAGCAGCCAAGATCCTACGACAGGGAACCAGCCCCAGCATTTT. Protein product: CASSQDPTTGNQPQHF.

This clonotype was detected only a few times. The CDR3 region has the DNA TGTGCCAGCAGCCTAAACAGGGGGCTAACGTTTGAGACCCAGTACTTC. Translation: CASSLNRGLTFETQYF. The chain joins TRBV7-8 to TRBJ2-5; TRBD1 aligns across 9 bases. The CDR3 totals 16 residues. Per the germline V gene, CDR1 is SGHVS and CDR2 is FQNEAQ. Trimming took 5 bases from V and 5 from J; bases not matched to a gene: 12.

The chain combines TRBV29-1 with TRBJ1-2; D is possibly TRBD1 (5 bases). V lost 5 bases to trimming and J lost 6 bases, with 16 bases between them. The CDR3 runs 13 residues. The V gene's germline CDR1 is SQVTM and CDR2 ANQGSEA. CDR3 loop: CSVNEQGRNGYTF. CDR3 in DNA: TGCAGCGTTAATGAGCAGGGCAGAAATGGCTACACCTTC. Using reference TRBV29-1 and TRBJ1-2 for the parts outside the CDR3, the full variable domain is SAVISQKPSRDICQRGTSLTIQCQVDSQVTMMFWYRQQPGQSLTLIATANQGSEATYESGFVIDKFPISRPNLTFSTLTVSNMSPEDSSIYLCSVNEQGRNGYTFGSGTRLTVV.